Presented here are 10 T cell receptor beta chains from one specimen sequenced in a study of T cells in Graves' hyperthyroidism and ophthalmopathy. TCR beta CDR3 region amplification was performed from RNA transcripts. First-round RT-PCR targeting the TCR CDR3 was performed with the HTBI primer set. One entry per CDR3 protein results from TCRdb running MiXCR on the multiplex PCR reads. The sample holds 350,000 or so distinct CDR3 sequences, 18% seen once. Source material: blood. These receptor sequences come from a woman aged 45 to 65 with Graves' hyperthyroidism.

V is TRBV10-3 and J is TRBJ2-2; D is possibly TRBD1 (6 bases). There are 15 residues in the CDR3. V was clipped by 5 bases and J by 4 bases, with 14 bases between them. Germline CDR1 and CDR2: ENHRY and SYGVKD. CDR3 DNA: TGTGCCATCAGTAGGACAGAAAATCCCACCGGGGAGCTGTTTTTT. Translating gives CAISRTENPTGELFF.

V gene TRBV9 combines with J gene TRBJ2-1; D possibly corresponds to TRBD2 (6 bases). In germline, CDR1 is SGDLS, CDR2 YYNGEE. The V and J ends lost 2 bases and 2 bases respectively, with 11 bases between them. The CDR3 runs to 15 residues. The CDR3 is CASSVGSGAYNEQFF. CDR3 coding DNA: TGTGCCAGCAGCGTTGGTAGCGGAGCCTACAATGAGCAGTTCTTC.

V usage is TRBV30 and J usage is TRBJ1-2; 10 bases are shared with TRBD1. The CDR3 is made up of 14 amino acids. V was clipped by 3 bases and J by 7 bases; unmatched bases: 8. The germline CDR1 and CDR2 sequences are GTSNPN and SVGIG (reference sequence). CDR3 region: CAWRNPRTGGGYTF. CDR3 nucleotide sequence: TGTGCCTGGAGGAACCCCCGGACAGGGGGTGGCTACACCTTC. The variable domain in full, completed from reference TRBV30 and TRBJ1-2, reads SQTIHQWPATLVQPVGSPLSLECTVEGTSNPNLYWYRQAAGRGLQLLFYSVGIGQISSEVPQNLSASRPQDRQFILSSKKLLLSDSGFYLCAWRNPRTGGGYTFGSGTRLTVV.

This clonotype was seen more than once but under ten times. V gene TRBV13 combines with J gene TRBJ2-7, with TRBD1 as a possible D gene (5 bases). CDR3 length: 16 residues. V was clipped by 6 bases and J by 5 bases, with 23 bases between them. In germline, CDR1 is PRHDT, CDR2 FYEKMQ (reference sequence). CDR3 DNA: TGTGCCAGCAGAATTTCCCCGAGTGTTTTAGGGGACGAGCAGTACTTC. Residues: CASRISPSVLGDEQYF. The complete variable domain, with remaining parts taken from reference TRBV13 and TRBJ2-7, reads AAGVIQSPRHLIKEKRETATLKCYPIPRHDTVYWYQQGPGQDPQFLISFYEKMQSDKGSIPDRFSAQQFSDYHSELNMSSLELGDSALYFCASRISPSVLGDEQYFGPGTRLTVT.

A word on this clonotype: This may be a read error: a much more frequent sequence differs by one nucleotide. V is TRBV3-1 and J is TRBJ2-1, with TRBD2 identical over 11 bases. The CDR3 spans 16 residues. CDR1 and CDR2 (germline): LGHDT, YNNKEL (reference sequence). With 6 bases clipped from V and 9 bases from J, the junction kept 13 bases outside the gene matches. The CDR3 nucleotides are TGTGCCAGCAGTCTGGGGGGACTAGCGGCAGCCGGTGAGCAGTTCTTC. Translating gives CASSLGGLAAAGEQFF.

In its sample, this clonotype was seen a few times. The genes are TRBV25-1 and TRBJ1-3, with 9 bases that match TRBD1. The junction had 7 bases not matched to a gene; V was cut back by 5 bases and J by 8 bases. The CDR3 contains 14 residues. The germline V gene encodes CDR1 MGHDK and CDR2 SYGVNS. In DNA, the CDR3 is TGTGCCAGCAGTCGGACAGGGGTTTTAGACACCATATATTTT. The encoded protein is CASSRTGVLDTIYF. The full variable domain, with the rest looked up from reference TRBV25-1 and TRBJ1-3, is EADIYQTPRYLVIGTGKKITLECSQTMGHDKMYWYQQDPGMELHLIHYSYGVNSTEKGDLSSESTVSRIRTEHFPLTLESARPSHTSQYLCASSRTGVLDTIYFGEGSWLTVV.

This clonotype was found many times. For the CDR3, the DNA is TGTGCCAGCAGTCGGACTAGCGGGGGGGGTGAGCAGTTCTTC. Its translation: CASSRTSGGGEQFF. The V call is TRBV11-2, the J call TRBJ2-1; 15 bases align to TRBD2. With V trimmed by 6 bases and J by 9 bases, 3 bases remained unmatched. This CDR3 comprises 14 residues. Germline V lookup: CDR1 SGHAT, CDR2 FQNNGV.

This clonotype showed up many times. The genes are TRBV20-1 and TRBJ2-2, with 9 bases matching TRBD1. There are 14 residues in the CDR3. The V segment lost 6 bases and the J segment 3 bases; nucleotides outside the gene matches: 5. Germline V gene sequence: CDR1 DFQATT, CDR2 SNEGSKA (reference sequence). CDR3 nucleotide sequence: TGCAGTGCCGGGACAGGGAAACACACCGGGGAGCTGTTTTTT. Its translation: CSAGTGKHTGELFF.

This sequence joins TRBV5-1 and TRBJ2-3; TRBD1 might be the D (6 bases). The V end lost 5 bases, the J end lost 5 bases, and 12 bases lay between the germline ends. CDR1 and CDR2 (germline): SGHRS, YFSETQ. There are 13 residues in the CDR3. The CDR3 spells CASSAGTKDTQYF. The CDR3 DNA reads as TGCGCCAGCAGTGCCGGGACAAAAGATACGCAGTATTTT.

This clonotype was seen ten or more times. The rearrangement joins TRBV9 to TRBJ1-1, with D possibly matching TRBD1 (5 bases). This CDR3 comprises 14 residues. Germline assignment: CDR1 SGDLS and CDR2 YYNGEE. The V end was cut by 4 bases, the J end by 1 base, with 11 bases between. The CDR3 spells CASSPPGANTEAFF. CDR3 bases: TGTGCCAGCAGCCCCCCCGGGGCGAACACTGAAGCTTTCTTT.